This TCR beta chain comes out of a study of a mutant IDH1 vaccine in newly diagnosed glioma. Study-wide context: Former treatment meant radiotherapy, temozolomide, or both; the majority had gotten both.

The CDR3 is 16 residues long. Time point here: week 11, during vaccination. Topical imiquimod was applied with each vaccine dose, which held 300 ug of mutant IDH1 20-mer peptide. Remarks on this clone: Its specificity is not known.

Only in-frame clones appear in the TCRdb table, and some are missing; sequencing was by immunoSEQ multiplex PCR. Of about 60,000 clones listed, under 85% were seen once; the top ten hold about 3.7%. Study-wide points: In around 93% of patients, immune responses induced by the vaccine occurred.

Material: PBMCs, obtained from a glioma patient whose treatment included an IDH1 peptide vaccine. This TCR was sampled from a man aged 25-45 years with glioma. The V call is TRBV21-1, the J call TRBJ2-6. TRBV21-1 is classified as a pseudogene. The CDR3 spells CASSNIKGGGANVLTF. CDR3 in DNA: TGTGCCAGCAGCAATATTAAGGGTGGTGGGGCCAACGTCCTGACTTTC.